The clone carrying this T cell receptor (beta chain) has a handful of counts. The CDR3 totals 14 residues. Germline V gives CDR1 KGHSH, CDR2 LQKENI. Trimming took 3 bases from V and 1 from J, leaving 6 bases between them. This sample was included in a study of identical twins. TCRdb fed the 5' RACE reads into MiXCR, producing one record per CDR3 protein. This sample has some 440,000 distinct CDR3 sequences, with approximately 25% found just once. This sample was shared with a second study, whose subject was T cells expressing NK-cell markers. That investigation notes: These clonotypes also led the CD3+CD56-NKG2C+ fraction in several donors.

The TCR was taken from a woman aged 18-29 years in good health. The sample consisted of CD4+ T cells sorted from blood. This chain connects TRBV18 to TRBJ2-2; D uncertain. The CDR3: CASSPQQNTGELFF. CDR3 DNA sequence: TGTGCCAGCTCACCTCAACAGAACACCGGGGAGCTGTTTTTT.